This TCR beta chain is drawn from a study of vaccination and CD4 T cells after COVID-19. At the level of the study: Convalescent donors totaled six males and four females, including two who were Hispanic. Cellular stimulation was performed using overlapping spike peptides derived from SARS-CoV-2, HCoV-NL63, HCoV-OC43 and HCoV-229E.

Concerning this clonotype: Its antigen is unidentified.

Sequenced with the Oncomine TCR Beta short-read assay was DNA taken from cultured CD4+ T cells. From CD4+ T cells that had been cultured, genomic DNA was extracted. TCRdb ran MiXCR on the PCR reads and lists one entry per CDR3 protein. This sample has 15,000 or so distinct CDR3 sequences, with 53% found just once. Indicated treatment: approximately nine-day PBMC culture with coronavirus spike peptide pools or control peptides (ViraFEST assay). Germline V gene lookup returns CDR1 SGHNT and CDR2 YYREEE (reference sequence). This CDR3 contains 16 residues. The V gene end was trimmed by 4 bases and the J gene end by 0 bases; junction bases not matched to a gene: 6. Study results and limitations: Convalescent patients' median share of reactive clones seen only post-vaccination was about 86%.

This sequence originates from a human donor who had recovered from COVID-19. The chain recombines TRBV5-4 with TRBJ2-7; 11 bases are shared with TRBD2. The material sequenced was CD4+ T cells from blood, cultured in vitro, taken before SARS-CoV-2 vaccination. CDR3 residues: CASSKGLAAYSYEQYF. Written as DNA, the CDR3 is TGTGCCAGCAGCAAGGGACTAGCGGCTTACTCCTACGAGCAGTACTTC. Together with reference TRBV5-4 and TRBJ2-7, the CDR3 gives the full variable domain: ETGVTQSPTHLIKTRGQQVTLRCSSQSGHNTVSWYQQALGQGPQFIFQYYREEENGRGNFPPRFSGLQFPNYSSELNVNALELDDSALYLCASSKGLAAYSYEQYFGPGTRLTVT.